This TCR beta chain came from a study of naive and memory T cell subsets. Both TRBC1 and TRBC2 were covered by a beta constant-region primer of two equimolar oligonucleotides. Ligated cDNA was amplified by four rounds of PCR with nested alpha and beta constant-region primers and SP2. A single record per CDR3 protein comes from TCRdb applying MiXCR to the UMI-ligation and nested PCR reads. The table records 130,000 or so distinct CDR3 sequences, over 30% of them present only once. Germline CDR1 reads SGHRS; CDR2 reads YFSETQ. The V and J ends lost 4 bases and 5 bases, in that order; junction bases with no gene match: 8. This CDR3 comprises 15 residues.

The chain couples TRBV5-1 to TRBJ2-5; TRBD1 agrees at 10 bases. The sequenced material came from central memory CD4+ T cells from blood. The sequence derives from a human donor in good health. CDR3 in amino acids: CASSAIGTGVETQYF. The CDR3 region has the DNA TGCGCCAGCAGCGCAATAGGGACAGGGGTCGAGACCCAGTACTTC.